Following are 17 T cell receptor beta chains from one sample sequenced in a study of radiation and T cells in renal cell carcinoma. The time point is: blood 2 weeks post-SBRT. Treatment meaning: 15 Gy SBRT to primary tumor, nephrectomy 4 weeks later. Clones were read by immunoSEQ multiplex PCR, and TCRdb kept only the in-frame ones, dropping some. The repertoire holds 70,000 or so clones, more than 75% seen once, with 5.5% to 7.5% in the top ten. Here the sequenced sample was blood, taken from a patient whose treatment included radiotherapy and nephrectomy. The source of these receptors is a man in his sixties with renal cell carcinoma.

V is TRBV27 and J is TRBJ2-5; 9 nucleotides match TRBD2. This CDR3 region has 17 residues. With 5 bases clipped from V and 2 bases from J, the junction kept 12 bases outside the gene matches. The germline V gene has CDR1 MNHEY and CDR2 SMNVEV (reference sequence). In nucleotides, the CDR3 is TGTGCCAGCAGTCCGCGACCTCCTAGCGGGACTCAAGAGACCCAGTACTTC. Translation gives CASSPRPPSGTQETQYF.

The genes are TRBV30 and TRBJ2-7; 9 nucleotides match TRBD1. V lost 0 bases, J lost 3 bases, and 6 bases stayed unmatched. Per germline, CDR1 GTSNPN and CDR2 SVGIG (reference sequence). There are 15 residues in the CDR3. This CDR3 reads CAWSVNRDRVYEQYF. The CDR3 nucleotides are TGTGCCTGGAGTGTGAATAGGGACAGGGTCTACGAGCAGTACTTC.

The V call is TRBV29-1, the J call TRBJ2-5; D gene uncertain. In germline, CDR1 is SQVTM, CDR2 ANQGSEA. Deletions cut 4 bases from V and 1 base from J, with 13 bases between. This CDR3 region has 14 residues. In DNA, the CDR3 is TGCAGCGTTGGGGTCGGTGACGTCCAAGAGACCCAGTACTTC. As protein: CSVGVGDVQETQYF. Complete variable domain (other parts from reference TRBV29-1 and TRBJ2-5): SAVISQKPSRDICQRGTSLTIQCQVDSQVTMMFWYRQQPGQSLTLIATANQGSEATYESGFVIDKFPISRPNLTFSTLTVSNMSPEDSSIYLCSVGVGDVQETQYFGPGTRLLVL.

This clone was counted only a few times. The chain uses TRBV2 and TRBJ1-5; TRBD1 is a possible D gene (5 bases). Germline CDR1 is SNHLY and CDR2 is FYNNEI. Trimming took off 5 bases at V and 3 bases at J, with 14 bases between the two ends. The CDR3 extends over 15 amino acids. As DNA, the CDR3 is TGTGCCAGCAGTTGGGGTGGGGGGACCAATCAGCCCCAGCATTTT. Translating gives CASSWGGGTNQPQHF.

The chain uses TRBV15 and TRBJ1-1, with D unclear. This CDR3 contains 13 residues. V was clipped by 0 bases and J by 2 bases, with 4 bases between them. CDR1 and CDR2 (germline): LNHNV, YYDKDF (reference sequence). DNA of the CDR3: TGTGCCACCAGCAGAGATATAAACACTGAAGCTTTCTTT. It encodes CATSRDINTEAFF.

The chain uses TRBV28 and TRBJ2-7, with TRBD2 as a possible D gene (6 bases). V lost 7 bases, J lost 1 base, and 14 bases lay in between. The CDR3 is made up of 14 amino acids. The germline CDR1 and CDR2 sequences are MDHEN and SYDVKM. CDR3 protein: CASITGTSSYEQYF. DNA of the CDR3: TGTGCCAGCATTACCGGGACTTCATCCTACGAGCAGTACTTC.

The rearrangement links TRBV12-5 to TRBJ2-2; D gene uncertain. Per the germline V gene, CDR1 is LGHNT and CDR2 is FRNRAP. The CDR3 has 13 amino acids. Trimming cost V 7 bases and J 5 bases, with 11 bases left between them. The CDR3 spells CASALEVTGELFF. The CDR3 DNA reads TGTGCTAGTGCCCTGGAAGTGACCGGGGAGCTGTTTTTT.

In its sample, this clone is medium-sized. The chain uses TRBV5-1 and TRBJ1-4; TRBD1 agrees at 7 bases. The ends lost 3 bases at V and 3 bases at J; junction bases unmatched: 2. This CDR3 region has 14 residues. From germline, CDR1 is SGHRS and CDR2 YFSETQ. Here the CDR3 reads CASSSTGSNEKLFF. The CDR3 coding sequence is TGCGCCAGCAGCTCGACAGGGTCTAATGAAAAACTGTTTTTT.

This chain links TRBV28 with TRBJ2-7, with a weak D call TRBD1 (6 bases). Germline values: CDR1 MDHEN, CDR2 SYDVKM. The CDR3 covers 15 residues. V lost 1 base and J 4 bases, leaving 14 bases between the germline ends. CDR3 protein: CASSLSGRGRYEQYF. CDR3 coding DNA: TGTGCCAGCAGTTTATCAGGCAGGGGTCGGTACGAGCAGTACTTC.

The rearrangement links TRBV9 to TRBJ1-5; 8 bases line up with TRBD1. The V and J ends lost 0 bases and 6 bases, in that order; junction bases with no gene match: 5. The CDR3 runs to 15 residues. The germline V gene has CDR1 SGDLS and CDR2 YYNGEE. The CDR3 region has the DNA TGTGCCAGCAGCGTAGGGTCAGGGGGCTTTCAGCCCCAGCATTTT. Protein: CASSVGSGGFQPQHF.

J is TRBJ2-6 and V is TRBV27; 11 nucleotides match TRBD1. The CDR3 loop spans 17 amino acids. With V trimmed by 5 bases and J by 2 bases, 5 bases remained unmatched. From germline, CDR1 is MNHEY and CDR2 SMNVEV (reference sequence). The CDR3 spells CASSPRTGGAGANVLTF. In DNA form, the CDR3 reads TGTGCCAGCAGTCCGCGGACAGGGGGCGCTGGGGCCAACGTCCTGACTTTC.

The V gene is TRBV6-4, the J gene TRBJ2-3; D possibly corresponds to TRBD2 (6 bases). Germline V lookup: CDR1 MRHNA, CDR2 SNTAGT. Trimming stripped 3 bases from V and 4 bases from J, with 8 bases between. The CDR3 has 13 amino acids. The CDR3 reads CASSERRADTQYF. The CDR3 DNA is TGTGCCAGCAGTGAGAGGAGGGCAGATACGCAGTATTTT.

The chain joins TRBV19 to TRBJ1-1; unclear D gene. This CDR3 spans 13 amino acids. Trimming shortened V by 2 bases and J by 6 bases, and 10 bases separated the two germline ends. CDR1 and CDR2 (germline): LNHDA, SQIVND (reference sequence). In DNA form, the CDR3 reads TGTGCCAGTAGTATATCGCGAGAGGCTGAAGCTTTCTTT. Residues: CASSISREAEAFF. The entire variable domain, with the rest obtained from reference TRBV19 and TRBJ1-1, is as follows: DGGITQSPKYLFRKEGQNVTLSCEQNLNHDAMYWYRQDPGQGLRLIYYSQIVNDFQKGDIAEGYSVSREKKESFPLTVTSAQKNPTAFYLCASSISREAEAFFGQGTRLTVV.

The gene calls are TRBV28 and TRBJ1-1; 7 bases agree with TRBD1. Trimming removed 2 bases from V and 4 bases from J; junction bases left unmatched: 7. The CDR3 is 15 residues long. The germline V gene has CDR1 MDHEN and CDR2 SYDVKM. Written as DNA, the CDR3 is TGTGCCAGCAGTTTAGCACGACAGGGTTCCACTGAAGCTTTCTTT. Translating it yields CASSLARQGSTEAFF.

In its sample, this clone was seen once. This chain links TRBV27 with TRBJ1-5; D gene ambiguous. Germline CDR1 and CDR2: MNHEY and SMNVEV (reference sequence). This CDR3 has 13 residues. Trimming took off 1 base at V and 5 bases at J, with 6 bases between the two ends. The chain's CDR3 is CASSLYPDQPQHF. The CDR3 nucleotides are TGTGCCAGCAGTTTATATCCGGATCAGCCCCAGCATTTT.

The rearrangement uses TRBV5-1 and TRBJ1-2; D is unclear. There are 13 residues in the CDR3. The V gene's germline CDR1 is SGHRS and CDR2 YFSETQ. V was trimmed by 2 bases and J by 7 bases, leaving 12 bases between them. The DNA of the CDR3 is TGCGCCAGCAGCTTAGGGCAGGCGGCTGGCTACACCTTC. Its protein product is CASSLGQAAGYTF.

The chain employs TRBV4-1 and TRBJ2-7, with 8 positions matching TRBD2. The J segment lost 1 base and the V segment lost 5 bases, leaving 16 bases of the junction unmatched. Germline lookup yields CDR1 MGHRA and CDR2 YSYEKL. The CDR3 has 18 amino acids. The CDR3 loop reads CASSALLRREGRSYEQYF. The CDR3 DNA follows: TGCGCCAGCAGCGCTTTACTACGCCGGGAGGGAAGGTCCTACGAGCAGTACTTC.